This paragraph reports one TCR beta chain. This clone was counted only a few times. Its specific antigen is unknown. One base away there is no much larger clone; base qualities are not given. Healthy HIV-negative adults with no recently reported acute infections or vaccinations were included as donors. Every donor was a Caucasian adult living in Nashville, Tennessee, USA. CD4+ T cells were enriched by magnetic negative selection; naive cells were then positively selected on CD45RA, and the negative fraction formed the memory subset. After blood collection by leukapheresis, PBMCs were isolated using Ficoll-Histopaque density gradient centrifugation and then cryopreserved in the vapor phase of liquid nitrogen. Analytical flow cytometry was used to check the purity and quantity of each magnetically sorted T cell population. Each sorted fraction had its genomic DNA isolated and then quantified by UV absorbance on a Nanodrop 2000c.

CDR1 SGHRS and CDR2 YFSETQ were looked up in the germline V gene. V loses 0 bases, J loses 3 bases, and the germline ends lie 10 bases apart. Including the terminal cysteine and phenylalanine, the CDR3 comprises 15 residues. Only the CDR3 region is kept as DNA, spanning 45 bases read in frame from base 1. This sample stems from a study of shared clonotypes between healthy human individuals (TCRdb year 2020). Regarding the study in general: The cohort included a few men and a couple of women between 18 and 49 years of age. For each donor, CD4 naive and CD4 memory were each run on three plates, CD8 naive on two plates, and CD8 memory on one plate. Blood TCR repertoires of four to six healthy adults were deeply sequenced to estimate repertoire size and the extent of clonotype sharing between individuals. Different laboratories and diverse techniques were used to prepare libraries and sequence TCR repertoires, to increase sequencing depth and limit assay-specific biases. Leukapheresis yielded between about 0.94 and 10 billion PBMCs per donor. Overall study outcomes, separate from this receptor: Larger estimated clonotype richness was generally found for naive subsets than for memory subsets. Based on pairwise subsampling, the degree of clonotype sharing among donors was expected to be affected by sequencing depth. The small number of donors limited the genetic and exposure-history diversity represented. Around 5% of naive CD4, around 4% of naive CD8, about 2.4% of memory CD4, and more than 0.35% of memory CD8 clonotypes were shared across four donors. Incomplete sequencing was indicated by rarefaction of sorted-subset datasets, despite the large sequencing depth. Clonotypes shared by all four sorted-subset donors showed higher generation probabilities than non-shared clonotypes. Sampling was restricted to blood, and TCR repertoires in tissue are likely to differ from TCR repertoires in blood.

Using the deep immunoSEQ assay, TCR CDR3 regions were amplified from genomic DNA by multiplex PCR. Extracted genomic DNA from each cell subset was distributed evenly across all wells of several immunoSEQ 96-well plates, and each plate was treated as a replicate. Each replicate PCR for sorted subsets received roughly 200 ng genomic DNA, equal to tens of thousands of T cell genomes. The purified libraries were quantified using a Qubit 3.0 fluorometer, sized with a Bioanalyzer 2100, and then quantified again using the KAPA Library Quantification kit. Every immunoSEQ 96-well plate was sequenced on a separate single-read 150-cycle Illumina NextSeq 550 flow cell. The published analysis was carried out like this. The immunoSEQ output contained only junctional sequences without quality scores, so filtering could not match that applied to full-length reads. Sequences were annotated with PyIR, a Python wrapper for IgBLAST v1.9, using IMGT germline references to assign V/J genes and CDR3. Reads were removed for weak V/J assignments (E-value above 1e-6), missing CDR3, stop codons, out-of-frame junctions, or ambiguous translated residues. V3J clonotypes were defined as sequences sharing the same inferred V gene, J gene, and CDR3 amino acid sequence. The percentage overlap between two repertoires was calculated by dividing the number of shared unique clonotypes by the size of the smaller repertoire. Repertoire richness was assessed with RTK rarefaction, the Chao1 estimator, and Recon v2.1 estimates of unobserved clonotypes. Generation probabilities for all TCRbeta clonotypes obtained by the gDNA method from a handful of donors were computed using OLGA. The table was pulled from immuneACCESS by TCRdb, which kept in-frame rearrangements only. Such tables lose some clones; where checked, under half of the loss comes from unresolved V genes, and the rest has no known cause. That table is the source of V, J and clone size, and D and trimming were worked out from the DNA. The sample profile shows about 770,000 clones; 72% of them were found once. Under 2% of the sample is held by the ten biggest clonotypes.

The TCR was taken from a woman aged 30 to 39 in good health. Rearrangement joined TRBV5-1 to TRBJ2-1, with the D gene not confidently named. Sequenced: memory CD4+ T cells sorted from blood. The cell subset or site label, read with the paper, signifies: CD45RA-negative fraction. The CDR3 here reads CASSLDSNLYNEQFF. The nucleotide sequence is TGCGCCAGCAGCTTGGATAGCAATCTCTACAATGAGCAGTTCTTC.